These 23 T cell receptor beta chains originate from one sample sequenced in a study of tissue T cells after allogeneic stem cell transplantation. Produced via immunoSEQ multiplex PCR; TCRdb's table is partial and in-frame only. The sample shows tens of thousands of clones, roughly 92% of them seen only once. Sequenced here: blood, sampled before transplantation. The receptors stem from a woman aged 40-75 years who later had graft-versus-host disease after an allogeneic stem cell transplant.

V and J are TRBV6-5 and TRBJ1-2; D unclear. Germline-derived CDR1 and CDR2 are MNHEY and SVGAGI. V dropped 5 bases and J dropped 3 bases, with 10 bases sitting between them. This CDR3 is built from 13 residues. The CDR3 DNA follows: TGTGCCAGCAGTCCGAGCGGGGACTATGGCTACACCTTC. Its translation: CASSPSGDYGYTF.

This CDR3 reads CASSMLGQRTSGANVLTF. The CDR3, as DNA: TGTGCCAGTAGTATGCTAGGTCAGCGAACATCTGGGGCCAACGTCCTGACTTTC. The chain links TRBV19 to TRBJ2-6; D gene unclear. V lost 3 bases, J lost 1 base, and 16 bases lay in between. CDR1 and CDR2 from the germline V gene are LNHDA and SQIVND (reference sequence). This CDR3 spans 18 amino acids.

CDR3 protein: CASSLGTPTDTQYF. The DNA for the CDR3 is TGCGCCAGCAGCTTGGGCACCCCCACAGATACGCAGTATTTT. The chain couples TRBV5-1 to TRBJ2-3; D not resolved. This CDR3 comprises 14 residues. V gave up 0 bases and J gave up 2 bases, with 7 bases separating them. The germline V gene encodes CDR1 SGHRS and CDR2 YFSETQ.

The chain links TRBV19 to TRBJ2-7; the match to TRBD2 covers 7 bases. Per the germline V gene, CDR1 is LNHDA and CDR2 is SQIVND (reference sequence). V lost 5 bases and J lost 5; bases outside the gene matches: 6. The CDR3 loop spans 13 amino acids. The CDR3 nucleotides are TGTGCCAGTAGTTCGAGGGGAGGGGACGAGCAGTACTTC. Protein: CASSSRGGDEQYF.

The rearrangement uses TRBV6-5 and TRBJ2-7; D tentatively reads TRBD1 or TRBD2 (5 bases each). From germline, CDR1 is MNHEY and CDR2 SVGAGI. The CDR3 sequence is 14 residues long. The V end lost 7 bases, the J end lost 6 bases, and 19 bases lay between the germline ends. CDR3 in DNA: TGTGCCAGCACGTGGGACCAGGGACGTACCGAGCAGTACTTC. Its translation: CASTWDQGRTEQYF.

The gene calls are TRBV6-2 or TRBV6-3 and TRBJ2-7; 7 bases are shared with TRBD2. This CDR3 is 15 amino acids long. The germline V gene has CDR1 MNHEY and CDR2 SVGEGT. Trimming took 1 base from V and 6 from J; bases not matched to a gene: 9. CDR3 protein: CASSYFGRESFEQYF. CDR3 in DNA: TGTGCCAGCAGTTACTTCGGGCGGGAGAGCTTCGAGCAGTACTTC.

This chain uses TRBV3-1 (or the pseudogene TRBV3-2) with TRBJ1-2; D call uncertain. This CDR3 spans 12 amino acids. Germline CDR1 LGHDT, CDR2 YNNKEL (reference sequence). V was pared by 3 bases and J by 7 bases, with 9 bases between. CDR3 region: CASSHGSGGYTF. DNA for the CDR3: TGTGCCAGCAGCCACGGGTCGGGTGGCTACACCTTC.

This rearrangement joins TRBV3-1 (or the pseudogene TRBV3-2) to TRBJ2-3, with TRBD2 matching over 8 bases. This CDR3 is 17 amino acids long. V lost 1 base, J lost 1 base, and 7 bases stayed unmatched. Germline V gene lookup returns CDR1 LGHDT and CDR2 YNNKEL (reference sequence). The CDR3 sequence: CASSQGSGGEGTDTQYF. Here the CDR3 DNA reads TGTGCCAGCAGCCAAGGGTCGGGAGGGGAGGGCACAGATACGCAGTATTTT.

This clone was found a few times. The rearrangement joins TRBV28 to TRBJ2-3; 7 nucleotides line up with TRBD2. J was trimmed by 2 bases and V by 8 bases; bases with no gene match: 7. CDR3 size: 14 residues. The germline gives CDR1 MDHEN, CDR2 SYDVKM. The DNA of the CDR3 is TGTGCCAGCTCGAGCGGGATTACCACAGATACGCAGTATTTT. Residues: CASSSGITTDTQYF.

Relative to its sample, this clone is medium-sized. The J gene is TRBJ1-2, the V gene TRBV6-1, with D perhaps TRBD1 (5 bases). The length of the CDR3 is 13 residues. V lost 1 base and J 6 bases, leaving 9 bases between the germline ends. CDR1 and CDR2 from the germline V gene are MNHNS and SASEGT. CDR3 protein: CASSEVGEDGYTF. The CDR3 DNA sequence: TGTGCCAGCAGTGAAGTAGGGGAGGATGGCTACACCTTC.

The count of this clone is one. The chain carries TRBV11-2 and TRBJ2-5; TRBD2 matches 9 bases. This CDR3 spans 14 amino acids. J gave up 5 bases and V 5 bases, and 6 bases lay outside the gene matches. Germline V gene sequence: CDR1 SGHAT, CDR2 FQNNGV. The DNA for the CDR3 is TGTGCCAGCAGCCGTGGTAGCGGGAGCGAGACCCAGTACTTC. It encodes CASSRGSGSETQYF.

The CDR3 here is CASSLSGTRYGYTF. The CDR3 DNA is TGTGCCAGCAGCTTGTCAGGGACGAGGTATGGCTACACCTTC. This sequence joins TRBV5-6 and TRBJ1-2; D is perhaps TRBD1 (5 bases). With 1 base removed from V and 5 bases from J, the gap between germline ends came to 12 bases. Germline assignment: CDR1 SGHDT and CDR2 YYEEEE. The CDR3 has 14 amino acids.

The V and J genes are TRBV6-1 and TRBJ2-3, with 8 bases aligning to TRBD2. CDR1 is MNHNS, CDR2 SASEGT, per germline. With V trimmed by 2 bases and J by 2 bases, 6 bases remained unmatched. The CDR3 runs 16 residues. CDR3 sequence (DNA): TGTGCCAGCAGTGAAACTAGCGGAATTGCCACAGATACGCAGTATTTT. Encoded protein: CASSETSGIATDTQYF.

The rearrangement links TRBV18 to TRBJ2-1; TRBD2 matches 9 bases. The CDR3 spans 15 residues. J lost 9 bases, V lost 5 bases, and 11 bases had no gene match. Germline CDR1 is KGHSH and CDR2 is LQKENI. The CDR3 DNA sequence: TGTGCCAGCTCATCCTCTAGCGGGAAAGGCGGTGAGCAGTTCTTC. This gives the protein CASSSSSGKGGEQFF.

The chain uses TRBV13 and TRBJ1-1, with 8 bases matching TRBD1. J gave up 10 bases and V 5 bases, and 6 bases lay outside the gene matches. CDR3 length: 12 residues. The germline V gene has CDR1 PRHDT and CDR2 FYEKMQ (reference sequence). The CDR3 spells CASSPGQVGAFF. CDR3 bases: TGTGCCAGCAGCCCGGGACAGGTCGGAGCTTTCTTT.

This chain connects TRBV6-2 or TRBV6-3 to TRBJ2-7; 7 bases are a match to TRBD1. This CDR3 contains 14 residues. Germline assignment: CDR1 MNHEY and CDR2 SVGEGT. Trimming took 4 bases from V and 12 from J; bases not matched to a gene: 15. The CDR3 loop is CASSSPTGSGVRYF. The CDR3, as DNA: TGTGCCAGCAGTTCCCCGACAGGGTCGGGTGTTCGGTACTTC.

The chain couples TRBV27 to TRBJ2-1; D gene ambiguous. This CDR3 is built from 13 residues. CDR1 and CDR2 (germline): MNHEY, SMNVEV (reference sequence). Deletions cut 5 bases from V and 4 bases from J, with 9 bases between. CDR3 sequence: CASSPPMYNEQFF. The CDR3 DNA follows: TGTGCCAGCAGTCCCCCAATGTACAATGAGCAGTTCTTC.

V usage is TRBV5-1 and J usage is TRBJ1-1; unclear D gene. Germline V gene sequence: CDR1 SGHRS, CDR2 YFSETQ. Trimming shortened V by 0 bases and J by 2 bases, and 11 bases separated the two germline ends. The CDR3 has 15 amino acids. The CDR3 spells CASSLEPGTNTEAFF. The DNA for the CDR3 is TGCGCCAGCAGCTTGGAACCGGGAACAAACACTGAAGCTTTCTTT.

The CDR3 protein is CASSSPPFWVNSYEQYF. In DNA, the CDR3 is TGTGCCAGCAGTTCCCCTCCGTTTTGGGTAAACTCCTACGAGCAGTACTTC. The chain couples TRBV6-4 to TRBJ2-7; D remains unclear. This CDR3 has 17 amino acids. Trimming left V 5 bases short and J 0 bases short, with 20 bases between. The V gene's germline CDR1 is MRHNA and CDR2 SNTAGT.

This clone was seen a handful of times. The chain is built from TRBV9 and TRBJ1-6, with D maybe TRBD1 (6 bases). The V and J ends lost 3 bases and 6 bases respectively, with 10 bases between them. Germline CDR1 SGDLS, CDR2 YYNGEE. The CDR3 spans 14 residues. The CDR3 DNA reads as TGTGCCAGCAGCGGGCGGGACACTAATTCACCCCTCCACTTT. Residues: CASSGRDTNSPLHF.

The chain uses TRBV18 and TRBJ2-3; 7 nucleotides align to TRBD1. Germline V lookup: CDR1 KGHSH, CDR2 LQKENI. V gave up 0 bases and J gave up 2 bases; unmatched junction bases: 5. The CDR3 covers 16 residues. CDR3 loop: CASSPPGRGNTDTQYF. Written as DNA, the CDR3 is TGTGCCAGCTCACCACCGGGCAGGGGGAACACAGATACGCAGTATTTT.

The rearrangement joins TRBV23-1 to TRBJ2-6, with D tentatively TRBD2 (5 bases). TRBV23-1 is treated as an ORF (open reading frame) with a function not yet certain. The CDR3 loop spans 19 amino acids. The V end was cut by 2 bases, the J end by 0 bases, with 17 bases between. CDR3 bases: TGCGCCAGCAGTCAAACGGCTCAAGCGGTAGGCTCTGGGGCCAACGTCCTGACTTTC. The encoded protein is CASSQTAQAVGSGANVLTF.

Details on this clone: One end of the junction varies from germline; a read error may be responsible. The J gene is TRBJ1-6, the V gene TRBV27, with D possibly TRBD1 on 6 matching bases. The CDR3 is 19 amino acids. CDR1 and CDR2 from the germline V gene are MNHEY and SMNVEV (reference sequence). CDR3 nucleotides: TGTGCCAGCAGTTCCAAGGGGGTCTGGAGGGGAGAGGTGAATTCGCCCCTCCACTTT. Protein sequence: CASSSKGVWRGEVNSPLHF.